One and the same sample provided the 10 T cell receptor beta chains below, sequenced in a study of T cell changes during pregnancy in multiple sclerosis (dated by TCRdb to between 2018 and 2020). Libraries were prepared through the immunoSEQ multiplex PCR assay. TCRdb carries this immuneACCESS record with in-frame sequences only. Its versions omit some clonotypes, under half of them owing to an unresolved V gene in the studies checked, with the rest unexplained. The sample contains approximately 40,000 clones, under 95% of them found a single time. The ten largest account for roughly 0.72% of the sample. The sequenced sample was CD4+ T cells from peripheral blood mononuclear cells, obtained in the third trimester of pregnancy. The receptor set was obtained from a female donor with multiple sclerosis, enrolled in a pregnancy study.

This clone was detected only once. Here the CDR3 DNA reads TGTGCCAGTAGTCCCCAACTAGCCGGAATGAGAGAGACCCAGTACTTC. This sequence encodes CASSPQLAGMRETQYF. V is TRBV19 and J is TRBJ2-5; D might be TRBD2 (6 bases). V lost 5 bases and J lost 4, with 20 bases in between. Germline V CDR1 and CDR2: LNHDA, SQIVND (reference sequence). The CDR3 runs to 16 residues.

The chain has TRBV10-2 and TRBJ1-2, with 7 bases lining up with TRBD1. The germline V gene encodes CDR1 WSHSY and CDR2 SAAADI. V was pared by 3 bases and J by 5 bases, with 6 bases of the junction left unmatched. There are 14 residues in the CDR3. The CDR3 loop reads CASSEADRRYGYTF. The CDR3 bases are TGCGCCAGCAGTGAAGCGGACAGGAGATATGGCTACACCTTC.

This chain joins TRBV7-9 and TRBJ2-1; D gene unclear. The CDR3 totals 11 residues. Germline V gene lookup returns CDR1 SEHNR and CDR2 FQNEAQ (reference sequence). V lost 5 bases and J lost 9, with 8 bases in between. The DNA for the CDR3 is TGTGCCAGCAGCCGGGTCGGTGAGCAGTTCTTC. Translated, it gives CASSRVGEQFF.

This sequence joins TRBV10-1 and TRBJ2-7; TRBD1 aligns across 9 bases. Germline assignment: CDR1 WNHNN and CDR2 SYGVQD (reference sequence). The CDR3 loop spans 15 amino acids. Unmatched junction bases numbered 6, after V lost 0 bases and J lost 6 bases. CDR3 DNA sequence: TGCGCCAGCAGTGAGTCCGGGACAGGGCAATTCGAGCAGTACTTC. Translating it yields CASSESGTGQFEQYF.

The chain recombines TRBV11-3 with TRBJ2-1; TRBD2 matches at 10 bases. The CDR3 runs to 16 residues. The junction had 9 bases not matched to a gene; V was cut back by 1 base and J by 9 bases. The germline gives CDR1 SGHNT, CDR2 YENEEA. The CDR3 loop is CASSLAGSGRLGEQFF. The CDR3 bases are TGTGCCAGCAGCTTAGCCGGTAGCGGGAGGCTAGGTGAGCAGTTCTTC. The whole variable domain, remainder taken from reference TRBV11-3 and TRBJ2-1, is EAGVVQSPRYKIIEKKQPVAFWCNPISGHNTLYWYLQNLGQGPELLIRYENEEAVDDSQLPKDRFSAERLKGVDSTLKIQPAELGDSAVYLCASSLAGSGRLGEQFFGPGTRLTVL.

This clone was recorded only once. V is TRBV29-1 and J is TRBJ2-3; 8 bases line up with TRBD1. The V and J ends lost 2 bases and 4 bases, in that order; junction bases with no gene match: 11. This CDR3 contains 16 residues. Germline CDR1 reads SQVTM; CDR2 reads ANQGSEA. For the CDR3, the DNA is TGCAGCGTTGAACGTGGGCAGGGGGCAGGGGCAGATACGCAGTATTTT. As protein: CSVERGQGAGADTQYF.

The chain is built from TRBV30 and TRBJ1-2, with TRBD1 as a possible D gene (6 bases). Germline V gives CDR1 GTSNPN, CDR2 SVGIG (reference sequence). Trimming cost V 2 bases and J 5 bases, with 18 bases left between them. The CDR3 is 15 amino acids. The CDR3 sequence: CAWSSQLGGGYGYTF. The CDR3 nucleotides read TGTGCCTGGAGTTCCCAACTGGGAGGGGGTTATGGCTACACCTTC.

The CDR3 region has the DNA TGTGCCACTGGAGCGGGGGCTACCCAGTACTTC. Protein: CATGAGATQYF. The gene calls are TRBV10-3 and TRBJ2-5; 8 bases map to TRBD2. The junction had 6 bases not matched to a gene; V was cut back by 10 bases and J by 8 bases. Germline V gene lookup returns CDR1 ENHRY and CDR2 SYGVKD. The CDR3 length is 11 residues.

The chain joins TRBV6-5 to TRBJ1-2, with a tentative D call TRBD1 (6 bases). Trimming removed 6 bases from V and 8 bases from J, with 16 bases in between. This CDR3 comprises 13 residues. In germline, CDR1 is MNHEY, CDR2 SVGAGI. CDR3 loop: CASRTLTGLGYTF. CDR3 DNA: TGTGCCAGCAGGACACTAACAGGGCTGGGCTACACCTTC.

The chain carries TRBV7-2 and TRBJ2-4, with D possibly matching TRBD2 (5 bases). V was shortened by 5 bases and J by 1 base, with 21 bases between the two germline ends. The germline CDR1 and CDR2 sequences are SGHTA and FQGNSA. This CDR3 has 18 amino acids. The chain's CDR3 is CASSPDLDFLGAKNIQYF. CDR3 bases: TGTGCCAGCAGCCCCGACCTGGACTTCCTGGGGGCCAAAAACATTCAGTACTTC.